Sequencing of this T cell receptor (beta chain) was carried out in a study of cytomegalovirus exposure and HLA in healthy donors (TCRdb year 2017). A note on the overall study: In an earlier analysis of 587 of the donors, 250 to 300 Gb of sequence data and 90 million to 130 million unique TCR beta sequences from roughly 200 million T cells were reported. An early release that covered roughly 600 HLA-typed donors contained approximately 320 gigabases of sequencing data and approximately 85 million unique TCR sequences. The genetic ancestry cluster associated with self-reported Caucasian donors included 65% to 90% of the approximately 430 genotyped donors. The study aimed to test whether cataloging public T cell receptors could reveal signatures of past pathogen exposure. The study used immunosequencing to profile the T cell repertoires of hundreds of subjects and linked those repertoires to cytomegalovirus serostatus. Besides the first cohort of 666 subjects, a separate validation cohort made up of over 95 different subjects was used. To predict cytomegalovirus infection status, the study brought together high-throughput TCR immunosequencing, statistical association of individual TCRs with disease status, and machine learning. In a later analysis, previously published TCR beta repertoires from 500 to 750 donors were re-analyzed and high-resolution HLA genotyping was added so that TCR occurrence patterns could be studied. The later analysis used no new phenotypic data to find candidate immune exposures, relying instead on TCR beta sequences and their occurrence across donors. An earlier analysis of about 600 of the donors used high-throughput TCR beta sequencing to judge whether each TCR beta V gene segment behaved as functional or pseudogenic. Donor age, sex, ethnicity and CMV serostatus were collected together with the repertoire data. Genome-wide SNP genotypes for about 65% of the roughly 670 donors were used in a later genetic analysis, which treated that subset as a discovery cohort. Every repertoire in the discovery cohort had been generated on one and the same sequencing platform. Class I and class II HLA loci were covered by the typing at four-digit resolution. The number of donors typed differed by locus, with about 629-640 for A, B, C, DRB1 and DQB1, over 500 for DQA1, 600 to 610 for DPA1, and 450 to 480 for DPB1. About five DR-DQ haplotypes were treated as single units for association and clustering because of strong linkage in the cohort. On average, roughly 240,000 unique TCR beta nucleotide sequences were sequenced per donor among a few hundred genotyped donors of the cohort, with about 17% of those sequences being non-productive.

Details on this clone: The antigen it binds to is not known. The input lacks base qualities; no much larger clone sits a single base away.

Study-wide conclusions, independent of this receptor: A cluster of highly shared sequence variants was judged likely to be a technical artifact of the sequencing pipeline. The presence/absence analyses assumed that sequencing depth was roughly uniform across donors, and that assumption may not be true. In an earlier analysis of about 550 of the donors, most TCR beta V segments were observed in productive rearrangements about 87% or about 30% of the time, broadly matching IMGT annotations. In a later analysis, 15,000 to 20,000 TCR beta sequences were associated with specific HLA alleles at a false discovery rate of 0.05. Compared with equally common non-associated chains, HLA-associated TCR beta chains in a later analysis were more clonally expanded and had lower generation probabilities. In a later analysis, the rate of TCR association differed among HLA loci, with DRB1 alleles having the most associated TCRs and HLA-C alleles having the fewest. The earlier analysis of around 600 of the donors excluded roughly 16 rarely observed V segments, including chromosome 9 orphons, because counts were too low. Some IMGT-functional V segments, including TRBV6-2 and TRBV6-3, could not be distinguished by the 87-base-pair reads and were therefore excluded. A later analysis reported that several top co-occurrence clusters appeared linked to parvovirus B19, influenza, CMV and Epstein-Barr virus. In a later genetic analysis, a missense DCLRE1C variant was associated with V-gene and J-gene trimming of TCR beta chains, and the association was replicated in an independent cohort. In both the original and validation cohorts, the classifier was reported to diagnose cytomegalovirus status with high specificity and sensitivity. In a later genetic analysis, fewer N-insertions in productive TCRs were reported among donors in an Asian-associated ancestry cluster than the roughly 670-donor mean. In this cohort, only TCR beta chains were sequenced, and detectable features were limited by the absence of alpha or paired-chain data. A further reported finding was that TCR beta sequences accurately predicted the HLA-A and HLA-B alleles for most subjects in the first cohort. Because HLA typing was unavailable for some donors at each locus, only the typed subset was used in association tests. When HLA alleles, especially DR and DQ, strongly co-occurred, attributing TCR associations to individual alleles was difficult. While some public TCRs were present in many individuals, most TCR sequences turned up only very rarely across donors. The authors suggested that the approach could potentially be extended to other disease states and immunological phenotypes. The only immune exposure information available for the cohort was CMV serostatus. A later analysis found that most CMV-associated TCR beta chains appeared HLA-restricted, with HLA associations seemingly driven largely by CMV exposure. Correlated functional status among segregating V segments might be attributable to linkage disequilibrium, but an unknown experimental factor could not be ruled out. A few of the identified cytomegalovirus-associated TCR beta chains were confirmed in vitro to be specific for cytomegalovirus antigens. In the study, roughly 160 TCR beta chains were listed as associated with cytomegalovirus.

Library preparation was by the immunoSEQ multiplex PCR assay. For the multiplex PCR, a mixture combining 60 forward primers for TCR Vbeta segments and 13 reverse primers for TCR Jbeta segments was used. A multiplex PCR assay on genomic DNA amplified the CDR3 region of rearranged TCR beta genes. The amplified TCR beta libraries were sequenced on the Illumina HiSeq System as 87-base-pair reads. The original pipeline was this. A later analysis tallied roughly 80 million unique TCR beta chains across the 666 repertoires, and around 12 million of those chains were shared by two or more donors. Raw reads were error-corrected and collapsed into unique sequences with a nearest-neighbor algorithm that merged closely related sequences to remove PCR and sequencing errors. CDR3 sequences were aligned to IMGT reference sequences to assign V, D and J gene segments. Each retained sequence needed at least a six-nucleotide match to both a V gene segment and a J gene segment. A rearrangement counted as productive if the CDR3 had no stop codons and remained in frame with V and J, and every other rearrangement counted as non-productive. Following IMGT convention, CDR3 was defined as the stretch from the second conserved V-encoded cysteine up to the conserved J-encoded phenylalanine. In an earlier analysis of just under 600 of the donors, sequences lacking an unambiguous match to a single V gene segment were excluded. An earlier analysis of some 610 of the donors called V segments functional above 56.7% productive rearrangements and segregating when the between-donor standard deviation exceeded 5%. A statistical classification framework was built for diagnosing cytomegalovirus status from the catalog of TCR beta chain sequences. In a later analysis, V and J genes were assigned by comparing TCR nucleotide sequences against IMGT/GENE-DB human TR gene sequences. Using the TCRdist pipeline, a later analysis assigned CDR3 sequences along with most-parsimonious VDJ recombination scenarios. In a later analysis, each TCR beta chain was defined by its CDR3 amino acid sequence together with its V-gene family, and reads without a unique V-gene family were excluded. To address suspected cross-contamination and a sequencing artifact, a later analysis removed under 600 highly shared, low-generation-probability nucleotide sequences. In a later analysis, a clonal expansion index for each public chain was calculated from normalized within-repertoire ranks of inferred template counts. In a later analysis, generation probabilities were computed using a VDJ recombination model fitted to out-of-frame rearrangements, and the results were checked against IGoR. In a later analysis, hypergeometric tests were used to score TCR-TCR, TCR-HLA and TCR-CMV co-occurrence, with a repertoire-size bias correction applied to TCR pairs. False discovery rates were estimated in a later analysis by permuting HLA or CMV assignments 20 times. In a later analysis, co-occurring TCRs were grouped using DBSCAN, with TCRdist sequence similarity added in when clustering inside HLA-allele-positive subsets. Co-occurrence clustering excluded repertoires with fewer than 30,000 or more than 120,000 public chains, plus five with anomalous nucleotide sharing. The source is immuneACCESS, and TCRdb retained only in-frame sequences with V and J called. Part of the clones is not carried over; for the studies checked, unresolved V genes explain less than half of this, and the remainder is unexplained. The DNA was the basis for D and trimming; V, J and clone size are from that table. The sample table records 50,000 or so clones; 72% of these occur just once. About 9.1% of the sample is held by the ten biggest clonotypes.

The cohort was made up of approximately 670 healthy bone marrow donors. Cohort members were all nominally healthy when sampled, although unrecorded immune exposures were likely present. The donor tested CMV seronegative and was one of the 352 seronegative cohort members. A peripheral blood sample was collected from each donor, and TCR beta sequencing was performed on peripheral blood mononuclear cells. The Qiagen DNeasy Blood Extraction Kit was used to extract genomic DNA from the blood cell samples. The germline V gene encodes CDR1 MDHEN and CDR2 SYDVKM. Inclusive of the bounding cysteine and phenylalanine, the CDR3 is 13 residues long. Left in the record is the CDR3 DNA by itself, 39 bases read in frame from the first base. V drops 6 bases and J drops 4 bases, leaving 12 bases in between.

Here the chain combines TRBV28 and TRBJ2-5, and the D gene may be TRBD1, 6 bases matching. The sequence was obtained from a woman aged 45 to 65 in good health and CMV-seronegative. The sequencing sample was made of PBMCs. The DNA reads as follows: TGTGCCAGCAGCCTCAGGGGTATAGAGACCCAGTACTTC. This gives the protein CASSLRGIETQYF. Outside the CDR3, residues come from the reference TRBV28 and TRBJ2-5 proteins, so the full variable domain is: DVKVTQSSRYLVKRTGEKVFLECVQDMDHENMFWYRQDPGLGLRLIYFSYDVKMKEKGDIPEGYSVSREKKERFSLILESASTNQTSMYLCASSLRGIETQYFGPGTRLLVL.